This entry describes one T cell receptor (beta chain). The antigen is not known. Germline assignment: CDR1 SGHDN and CDR2 FVKESK. The CDR3 contains 13 residues. Trimming took off 6 bases at V and 2 bases at J, with 10 bases between the two ends. These data are taken from a study of shared clonotypes between healthy human individuals. Findings and caveats of the study: Clonotypes which were not shared had lower generation probabilities than clonotypes that all four donors shared.

The method was immunoSEQ multiplex PCR; TCRdb's version includes in-frame clones alone and lacks a portion of them. The top ten hold about 17% of the sample, which has hundreds of thousands of clones, roughly 91% seen once. The donors were all Caucasian adults (living in Nashville, Tennessee). CD45RO+ cells went into CD8 memory alongside CCR7-negative CD45RA+ TemRA cells. This TCR was sampled from a young man in good health. This chain connects TRBV14 to TRBJ1-2; TRBD1 is a possible D gene (5 bases). The specimen was memory CD8+ T cells sorted from blood. Subset in this sample: CD45RO+ cells pooled with CCR7-negative TemRA cells. The CDR3, as DNA: TGTGCCAGCAGGGGGACTGGAAACTATGGCTACACCTTC. It codes for CASRGTGNYGYTF.